The rows below give T cell receptor beta chains drawn from one sample of a study of metastatic and nonmetastatic thyroid tumors. TCRdb reprocessed the PCR reads via MiXCR. The table lists 75,000 to 100,000 clones, about 13% of them singletons. The sequencing sample was made of blood. The source of these receptors is a female donor with papillary thyroid cancer or a benign thyroid nodule (not recorded which). Some clones in this sample may be carry-over from other donors' samples. Both conserved end residues are part of each CDR3. D genes are given only for firm matches. Expanded clones are given a class, and other clones once, few, many or no size at all.

d_call | clone_size | j_call | v_call | cdr3_aa | cdr3_nt
TRBD1 | - | TRBJ2-2 | TRBV6-2/TRBV6-3 | CSSSRDSVTGELFF | TGTTCCAGCAGCCGGGACAGTGTCACCGGGGAGCTGTTTTTT
TRBD2 | many | TRBJ2-2 | TRBV11-3 | CASSLVAGDGTGELFF | TGTGCCAGCAGCTTAGTGGCGGGAGATGGCACCGGGGAGCTGTTTTTT
TRBD2 | few | TRBJ2-5 | TRBV7-9 | CASSPLRASGREETQYF | TGTGCCAGCAGCCCGCTCAGGGCTAGCGGGAGGGAAGAGACCCAGTACTTC
- | many | TRBJ2-7 | TRBV6-1 | CASSEGPSSYEQYF | TGTGCCAGCAGTGAGGGACCGTCCTCCTACGAGCAGTACTTC
- | many | TRBJ2-2 | TRBV3-1 | CASSQGSENTGELFF | TGTGCCAGCAGCCAAGGATCAGAGAACACCGGGGAGCTGTTTTTT
TRBD1 | - | TRBJ2-1 | TRBV6-1 | CASSVDRSTSYNEQFF | TGTGCCAGCAGCGTGGACAGGTCCACGTCCTACAATGAGCAGTTCTTC
TRBD2 | - | TRBJ2-7 | TRBV2 | CARSEATSGRAGYEQYF | TGTGCCAGAAGTGAGGCGACTAGCGGGAGGGCCGGCTACGAGCAGTACTTC
- | many | TRBJ2-7 | TRBV9 | CASSVANTGNEQYF | TGTGCCAGCAGCGTAGCTAACACAGGGAACGAGCAGTACTTC
TRBD2 | many | TRBJ2-7 | TRBV7-2 | CASSGGTSGSPVYEQYF | TGTGCCAGCAGCGGGGGGACTAGCGGGTCGCCCGTCTACGAGCAGTACTTC
TRBD2 | many | TRBJ2-7 | TRBV7-2 | CASSSGLNYEQYF | TGTGCCAGCAGCTCGGGACTAAACTACGAGCAGTACTTC